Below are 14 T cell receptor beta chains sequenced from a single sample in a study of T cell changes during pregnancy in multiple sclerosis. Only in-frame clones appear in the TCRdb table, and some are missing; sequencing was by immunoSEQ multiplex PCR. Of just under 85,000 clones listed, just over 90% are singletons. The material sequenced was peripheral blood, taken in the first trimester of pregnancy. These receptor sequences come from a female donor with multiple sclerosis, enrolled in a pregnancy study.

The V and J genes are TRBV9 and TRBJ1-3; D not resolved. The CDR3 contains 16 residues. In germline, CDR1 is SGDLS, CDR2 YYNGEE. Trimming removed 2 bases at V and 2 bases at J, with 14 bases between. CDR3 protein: CASSVGRAPPGNTIYF. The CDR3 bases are TGTGCCAGCAGCGTCGGGAGGGCCCCCCCTGGAAACACCATATATTTT.

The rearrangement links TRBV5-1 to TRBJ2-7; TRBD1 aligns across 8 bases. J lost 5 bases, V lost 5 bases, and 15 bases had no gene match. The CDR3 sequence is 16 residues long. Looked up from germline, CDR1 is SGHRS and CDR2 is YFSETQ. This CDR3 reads CASSGRAQGASDEQYF. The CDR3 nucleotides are TGCGCCAGCAGTGGAAGAGCCCAGGGGGCTTCGGACGAGCAGTACTTC.

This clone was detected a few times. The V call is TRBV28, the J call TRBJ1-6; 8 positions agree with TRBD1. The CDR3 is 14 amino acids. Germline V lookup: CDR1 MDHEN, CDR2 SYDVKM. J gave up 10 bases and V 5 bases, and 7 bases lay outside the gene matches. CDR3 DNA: TGTGCCAGCAGTCCCCAGACAGGGGTGTCACCCCTCCACTTT. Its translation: CASSPQTGVSPLHF.

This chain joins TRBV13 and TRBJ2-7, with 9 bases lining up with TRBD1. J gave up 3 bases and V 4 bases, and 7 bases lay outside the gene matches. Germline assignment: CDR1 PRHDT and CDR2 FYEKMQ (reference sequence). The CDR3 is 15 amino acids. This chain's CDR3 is CASSSPGQGFYEQYF. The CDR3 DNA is TGTGCCAGCAGCTCCCCGGGACAGGGTTTCTACGAGCAGTACTTC.

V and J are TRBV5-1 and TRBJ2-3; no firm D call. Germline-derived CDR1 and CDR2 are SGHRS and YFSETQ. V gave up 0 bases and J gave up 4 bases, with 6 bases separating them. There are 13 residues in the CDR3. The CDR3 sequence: CASSLERADTQYF. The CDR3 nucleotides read TGCGCCAGCAGCTTGGAGCGAGCAGATACGCAGTATTTT.

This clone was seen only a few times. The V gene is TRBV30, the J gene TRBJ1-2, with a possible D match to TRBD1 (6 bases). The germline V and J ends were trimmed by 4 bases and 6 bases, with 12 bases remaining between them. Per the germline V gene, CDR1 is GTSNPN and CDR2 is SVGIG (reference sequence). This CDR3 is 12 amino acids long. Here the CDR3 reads CAWIQDSHGYTF. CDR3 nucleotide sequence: TGTGCCTGGATCCAGGACAGCCATGGCTACACCTTC.

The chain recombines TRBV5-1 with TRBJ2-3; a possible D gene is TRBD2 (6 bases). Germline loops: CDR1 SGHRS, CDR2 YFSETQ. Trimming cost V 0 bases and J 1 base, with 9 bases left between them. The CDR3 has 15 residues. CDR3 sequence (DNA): TGCGCCAGCAGCTTGGATAGCGGAGGCACAGATACGCAGTATTTT. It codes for CASSLDSGGTDTQYF.

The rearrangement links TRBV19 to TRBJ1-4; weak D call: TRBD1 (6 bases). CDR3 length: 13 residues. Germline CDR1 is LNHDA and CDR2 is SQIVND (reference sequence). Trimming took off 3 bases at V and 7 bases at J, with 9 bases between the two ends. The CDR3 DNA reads TGTGCCAGTAGTATGACAGGAGTTGAAAAACTGTTTTTT. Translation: CASSMTGVEKLFF. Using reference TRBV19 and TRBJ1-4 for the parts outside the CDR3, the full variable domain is DGGITQSPKYLFRKEGQNVTLSCEQNLNHDAMYWYRQDPGQGLRLIYYSQIVNDFQKGDIAEGYSVSREKKESFPLTVTSAQKNPTAFYLCASSMTGVEKLFFGSGTQLSVL.

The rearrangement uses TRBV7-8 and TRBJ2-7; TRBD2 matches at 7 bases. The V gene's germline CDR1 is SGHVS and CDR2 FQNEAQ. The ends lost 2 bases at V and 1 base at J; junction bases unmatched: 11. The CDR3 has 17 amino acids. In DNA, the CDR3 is TGTGCCAGCAGCTTAATAAAGACAGCGGGGCTTTCCTACGAGCAGTACTTC. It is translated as CASSLIKTAGLSYEQYF.

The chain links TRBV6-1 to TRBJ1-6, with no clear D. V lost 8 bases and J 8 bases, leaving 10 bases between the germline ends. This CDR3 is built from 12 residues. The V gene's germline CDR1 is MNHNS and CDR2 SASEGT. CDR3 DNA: TGTGCCAGCCAGGCGAGGGATTCACCCCTCCACTTT. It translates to CASQARDSPLHF.

The chain's CDR3 is CASSYGRDILYGYTF. CDR3 nucleotide sequence: TGTGCCAGCAGTTATGGCCGGGACATCCTTTATGGCTACACCTTC. J is TRBJ1-2 and V is TRBV6-5, with D perhaps TRBD1 (6 bases). CDR1 and CDR2 from the germline V gene are MNHEY and SVGAGI. V dropped 3 bases and J dropped 5 bases, with 16 bases sitting between them. The CDR3 runs to 15 residues.

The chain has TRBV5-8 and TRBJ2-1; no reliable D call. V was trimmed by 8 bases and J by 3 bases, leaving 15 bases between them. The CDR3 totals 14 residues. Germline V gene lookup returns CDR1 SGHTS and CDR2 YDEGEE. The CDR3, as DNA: TGTGCCAGTAGAGGCCCCGTTAACTACAATGAGCAGTTCTTC. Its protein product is CASRGPVNYNEQFF.

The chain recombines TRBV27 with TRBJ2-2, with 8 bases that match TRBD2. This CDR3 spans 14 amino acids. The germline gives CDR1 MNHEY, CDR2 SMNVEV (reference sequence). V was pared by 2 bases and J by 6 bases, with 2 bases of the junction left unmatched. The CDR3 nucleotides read TGTGCCAGCAGTTTAACGGGAGGGCCCGGGGAGCTGTTTTTT. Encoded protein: CASSLTGGPGELFF.

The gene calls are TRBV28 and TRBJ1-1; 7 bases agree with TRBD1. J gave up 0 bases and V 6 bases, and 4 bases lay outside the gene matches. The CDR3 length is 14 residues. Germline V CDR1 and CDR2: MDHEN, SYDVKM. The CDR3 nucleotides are TGTGCCAGCAGCCCACAGGGGATGAACACTGAAGCTTTCTTT. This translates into CASSPQGMNTEAFF. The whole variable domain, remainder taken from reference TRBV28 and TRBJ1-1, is DVKVTQSSRYLVKRTGEKVFLECVQDMDHENMFWYRQDPGLGLRLIYFSYDVKMKEKGDIPEGYSVSREKKERFSLILESASTNQTSMYLCASSPQGMNTEAFFGQGTRLTVV.